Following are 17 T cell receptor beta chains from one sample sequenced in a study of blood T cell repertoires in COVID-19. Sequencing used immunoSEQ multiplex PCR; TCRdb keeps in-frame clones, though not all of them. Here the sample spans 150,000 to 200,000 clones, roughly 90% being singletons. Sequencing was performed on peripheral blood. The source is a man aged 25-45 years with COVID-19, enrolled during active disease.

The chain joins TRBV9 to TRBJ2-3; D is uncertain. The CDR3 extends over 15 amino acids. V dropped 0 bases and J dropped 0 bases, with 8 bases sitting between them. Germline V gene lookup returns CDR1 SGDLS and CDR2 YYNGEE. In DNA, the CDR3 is TGTGCCAGCAGCGTAGGGCCTTTAAGCACAGATACGCAGTATTTT. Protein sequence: CASSVGPLSTDTQYF. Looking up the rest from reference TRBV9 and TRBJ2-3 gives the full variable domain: DSGVTQTPKHLITATGQRVTLRCSPRSGDLSVYWYQQSLDQGLQFLIQYYNGEERAKGNILERFSAQQFPDLHSELNLSSLELGDSALYFCASSVGPLSTDTQYFGPGTRLTVL.

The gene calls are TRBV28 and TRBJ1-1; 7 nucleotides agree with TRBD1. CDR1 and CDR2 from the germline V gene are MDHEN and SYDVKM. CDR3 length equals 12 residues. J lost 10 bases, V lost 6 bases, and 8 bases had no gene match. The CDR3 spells CASSFDRDGAFF. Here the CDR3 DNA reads TGTGCCAGCAGCTTTGACAGGGATGGAGCTTTCTTT.

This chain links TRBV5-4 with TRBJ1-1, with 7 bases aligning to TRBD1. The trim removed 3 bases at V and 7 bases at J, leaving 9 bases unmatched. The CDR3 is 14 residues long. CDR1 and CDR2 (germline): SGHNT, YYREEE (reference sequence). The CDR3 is CASSSGIRGFEAFF. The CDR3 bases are TGTGCCAGCAGCTCGGGTATCAGGGGGTTTGAAGCTTTCTTT.

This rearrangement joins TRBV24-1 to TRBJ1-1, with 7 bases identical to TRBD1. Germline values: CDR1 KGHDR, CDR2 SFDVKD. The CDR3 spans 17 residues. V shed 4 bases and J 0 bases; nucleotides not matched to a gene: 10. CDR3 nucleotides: TGTGCCACCAGTGACGCGGGACAGACGAACCTGAACACTGAAGCTTTCTTT. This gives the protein CATSDAGQTNLNTEAFF.

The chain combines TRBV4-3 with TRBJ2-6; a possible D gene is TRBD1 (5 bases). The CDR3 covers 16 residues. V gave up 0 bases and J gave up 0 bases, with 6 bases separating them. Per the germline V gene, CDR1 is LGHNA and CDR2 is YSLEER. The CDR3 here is CASSQERGSGANVLTF. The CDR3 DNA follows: TGCGCCAGCAGCCAAGAAAGGGGCTCTGGGGCCAACGTCCTGACTTTC.

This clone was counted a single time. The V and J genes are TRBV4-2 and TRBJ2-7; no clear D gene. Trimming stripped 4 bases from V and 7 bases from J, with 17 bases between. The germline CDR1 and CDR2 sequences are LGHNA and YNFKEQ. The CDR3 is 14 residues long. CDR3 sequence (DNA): TGTGCCAGCAGCCCTTCCCAGGATTTATATGAGCAGTACTTC. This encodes CASSPSQDLYEQYF.

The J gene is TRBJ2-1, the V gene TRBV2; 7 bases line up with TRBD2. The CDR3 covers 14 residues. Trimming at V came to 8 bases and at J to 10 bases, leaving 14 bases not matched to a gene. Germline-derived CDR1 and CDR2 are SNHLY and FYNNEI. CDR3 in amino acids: CASHDGGIFGEQFF. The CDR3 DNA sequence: TGTGCCAGCCACGACGGGGGGATTTTCGGGGAGCAGTTCTTC. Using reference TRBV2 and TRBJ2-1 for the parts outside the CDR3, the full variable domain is EPEVTQTPSHQVTQMGQEVILRCVPISNHLYFYWYRQILGQKVEFLVSFYNNEISEKSEIFDDQFSVERPDGSNFTLKIRSTKLEDSAMYFCASHDGGIFGEQFFGPGTRLTVL.

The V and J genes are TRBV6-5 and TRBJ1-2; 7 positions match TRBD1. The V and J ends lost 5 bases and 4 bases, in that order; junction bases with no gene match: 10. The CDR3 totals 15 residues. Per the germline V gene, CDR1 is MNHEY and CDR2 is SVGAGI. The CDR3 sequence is CASSLAPSGGYGYTF. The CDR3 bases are TGTGCCAGCAGTCTTGCCCCTTCAGGGGGCTATGGCTACACCTTC.

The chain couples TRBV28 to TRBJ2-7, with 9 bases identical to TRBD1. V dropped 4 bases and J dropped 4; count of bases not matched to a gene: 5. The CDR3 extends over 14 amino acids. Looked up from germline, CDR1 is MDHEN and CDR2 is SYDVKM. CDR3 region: CASSYPGQGYEQYF. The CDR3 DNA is TGTGCCAGCAGTTACCCGGGACAGGGTTACGAGCAGTACTTC.

Written as DNA, the CDR3 is TGTGCCGATCAAGAGGCGAACACCGGGGAGCTGTTTTTT. Protein sequence: CADQEANTGELFF. The genes are TRBV2 and TRBJ2-2; D not certain. Germline V gene lookup returns CDR1 SNHLY and CDR2 FYNNEI. The CDR3 is 13 amino acids. Trimming took 11 bases from V and 0 from J, leaving 10 bases between them.

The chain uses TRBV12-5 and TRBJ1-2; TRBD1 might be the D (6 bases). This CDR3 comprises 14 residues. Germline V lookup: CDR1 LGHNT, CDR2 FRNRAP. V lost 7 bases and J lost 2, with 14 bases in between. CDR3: CASAPLDRNYGYTF. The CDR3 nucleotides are TGTGCTAGTGCTCCATTGGACAGAAACTATGGCTACACCTTC.

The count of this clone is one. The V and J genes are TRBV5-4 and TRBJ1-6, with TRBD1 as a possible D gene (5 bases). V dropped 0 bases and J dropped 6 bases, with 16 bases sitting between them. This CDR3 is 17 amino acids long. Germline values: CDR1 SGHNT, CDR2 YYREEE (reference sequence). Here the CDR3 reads CASSLALTGLSNSPLHF. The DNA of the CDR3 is TGTGCCAGCAGCTTGGCCTTAACAGGATTGAGTAATTCACCCCTCCACTTT.

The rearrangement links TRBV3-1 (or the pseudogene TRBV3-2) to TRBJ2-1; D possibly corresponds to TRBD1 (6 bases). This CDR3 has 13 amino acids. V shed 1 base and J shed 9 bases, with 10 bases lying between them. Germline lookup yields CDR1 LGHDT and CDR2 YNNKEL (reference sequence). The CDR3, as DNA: TGTGCCAGCAGCCAAGGCAGGGGCCGTGAGCAGTTCTTC. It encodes CASSQGRGREQFF.

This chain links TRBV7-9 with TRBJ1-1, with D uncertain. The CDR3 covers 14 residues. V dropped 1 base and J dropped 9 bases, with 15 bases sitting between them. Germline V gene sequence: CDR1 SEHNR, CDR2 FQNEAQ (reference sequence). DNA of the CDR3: TGTGCCAGCAGCTTAGACTTGGTACGCGCGCAAGCTTTCTTT. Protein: CASSLDLVRAQAFF.

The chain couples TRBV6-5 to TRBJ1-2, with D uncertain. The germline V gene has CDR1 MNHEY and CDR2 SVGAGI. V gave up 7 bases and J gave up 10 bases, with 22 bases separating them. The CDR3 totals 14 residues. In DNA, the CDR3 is TGTGCCAGCACCTTCATAAGCGGCCGTCATGACTACACCTTC. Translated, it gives CASTFISGRHDYTF.

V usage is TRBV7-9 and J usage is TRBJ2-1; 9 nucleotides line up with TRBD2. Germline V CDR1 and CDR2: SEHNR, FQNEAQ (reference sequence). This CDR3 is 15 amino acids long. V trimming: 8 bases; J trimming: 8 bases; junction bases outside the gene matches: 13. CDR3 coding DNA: TGTGCCAGCGAAACAGGGTTAGCGGGAGTGGATGAGCAGTTCTTC. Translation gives CASETGLAGVDEQFF.

CDR3 residues: CASSETRQVTQYF. The CDR3 nucleotides are TGTGCCAGCAGTGAGACCCGTCAGGTGACCCAGTACTTC. The chain joins TRBV2 to TRBJ2-5, with D hard to call. Germline V CDR1 and CDR2: SNHLY, FYNNEI. The V gene lost 3 bases and the J gene lost 7 bases, with 12 bases spanning the gap. The CDR3 spans 13 residues.